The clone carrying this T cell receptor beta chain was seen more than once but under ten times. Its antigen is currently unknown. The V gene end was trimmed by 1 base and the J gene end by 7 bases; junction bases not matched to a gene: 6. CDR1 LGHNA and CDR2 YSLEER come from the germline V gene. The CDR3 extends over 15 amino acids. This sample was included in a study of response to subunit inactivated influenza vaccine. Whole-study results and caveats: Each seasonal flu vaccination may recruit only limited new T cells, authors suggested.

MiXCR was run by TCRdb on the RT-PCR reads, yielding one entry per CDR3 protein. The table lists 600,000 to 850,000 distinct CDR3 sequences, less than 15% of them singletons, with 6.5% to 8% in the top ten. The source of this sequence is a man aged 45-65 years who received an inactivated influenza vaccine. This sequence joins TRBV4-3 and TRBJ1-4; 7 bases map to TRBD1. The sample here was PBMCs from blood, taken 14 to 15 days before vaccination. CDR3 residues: CASSQAETGSEKLFF. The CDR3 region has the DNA TGCGCCAGCAGCCAAGCTGAGACAGGGAGTGAAAAACTGTTTTTT.